This T cell receptor beta chain appears in the sequencing data of a study of blood T cell repertoires in COVID-19. On the study more broadly: Researchers got acute and convalescent COVID-19 samples from the United States, Italy and Spain. From T cells, B-cell-depleted T cells, or PBMCs came the material, which was cDNA or gDNA.

Original processing methods: Reference gene primer amplification yielded estimated nucleated cell counts. Repertoires were generated with immunoSEQ multiplex PCR, while TCRdb's copy carries only in-frame clones and drops some. V and J calls and clone size follow that table, whereas D and trimming were derived from the DNA. The table records about 140,000 clones, approximately 87% of them present only once. CDR3 length: 15 amino acids. CDR1 and CDR2 from the germline V gene are LNHDA and SQIVND (reference sequence). Deletions cut 3 bases from V and 0 bases from J, with 9 bases between. Sequencing used peripheral blood. This sequence was found in a human donor in a cohort sampled during active COVID-19. This rearrangement joins TRBV19 to TRBJ1-5, with TRBD1 as a possible D gene (6 bases). The CDR3 is CASSIGGLSNQPQHF. CDR3 DNA: TGTGCCAGTAGTATCGGGGGGCTTAGCAATCAGCCCCAGCATTTT. Using reference TRBV19 and TRBJ1-5 for the parts outside the CDR3, the full variable domain is DGGITQSPKYLFRKEGQNVTLSCEQNLNHDAMYWYRQDPGQGLRLIYYSQIVNDFQKGDIAEGYSVSREKKESFPLTVTSAQKNPTAFYLCASSIGGLSNQPQHFGDGTRLSIL.